The rows below give T cell receptor beta chains drawn from one sample of a study of blood T cell repertoires in COVID-19. Data came from immunoSEQ multiplex PCR; TCRdb stores just in-frame clones and leaves some out. Found here are approximately 16,000 clones, roughly nine tenths of them singletons; the top ten hold approximately 10%. Sequencing was done on a sample of peripheral blood. These receptors originate from a man aged 80 or over with acute or convalescent COVID-19. Both conserved end residues are part of each CDR3. Fields, in order: clone size, J gene, D gene, V gene, CDR3 DNA, CDR3 protein. A D gene is named only where the DNA matches it firmly. Only some rows state a clone size, as once, few, many or a class for expanded clones.

clone_size: .
j_call: TRBJ2-1
d_call: .
v_call: TRBV18
cdr3_nt: TGTGCCAGCTCACCTCTGGCAGGGTTAGCCTACAATGAGCAGTTCTTC
cdr3_aa: CASSPLAGLAYNEQFF

clone_size: .
j_call: TRBJ2-7
d_call: TRBD1
v_call: TRBV6-2/TRBV6-3
cdr3_nt: TGTGCCAGCAGTCGAACCCGGGACAGAAGCTCCTACGAGCAGTACTTC
cdr3_aa: CASSRTRDRSSYEQYF

clone_size: once
j_call: TRBJ2-3
d_call: .
v_call: TRBV19
cdr3_nt: TGTGCCAGTAGTACGGGACTGCCTACAGATACGCAGTATTTT
cdr3_aa: CASSTGLPTDTQYF

clone_size: few
j_call: TRBJ1-6
d_call: .
v_call: TRBV9
cdr3_nt: TGTGCCAGCAGCGGGCAGGGGCGCTCACCCCTCCACTTT
cdr3_aa: CASSGQGRSPLHF

clone_size: .
j_call: TRBJ2-1
d_call: .
v_call: TRBV21-1
cdr3_nt: TGTGCCAGCAGCAATGGGGGAAGGGGACAGGGTGAGCAGTTCTTC
cdr3_aa: CASSNGGRGQGEQFF

clone_size: .
j_call: TRBJ1-1
d_call: TRBD1
v_call: TRBV20-1
cdr3_nt: TGCAGTGCTAGTATTAGCCAGGGGGCTGAAGCTTTCTTT
cdr3_aa: CSASISQGAEAFF

clone_size: .
j_call: TRBJ1-5
d_call: .
v_call: TRBV27
cdr3_nt: TGTGCCAGCAGTCCCAGGGATGCCCAGCCCCAGCATTTT
cdr3_aa: CASSPRDAQPQHF

clone_size: .
j_call: TRBJ1-2
d_call: TRBD1
v_call: TRBV4-1
cdr3_nt: TGCGCCAGCAGCCAAGGGCAACGACAGGGTGGTGGCTACACCTTC
cdr3_aa: CASSQGQRQGGGYTF

clone_size: .
j_call: TRBJ1-1
d_call: .
v_call: TRBV7-9
cdr3_nt: TGTGCCAGCAGCCCTCCCAGATGGCAGGTGAACACTGAAGCTTTCTTT
cdr3_aa: CASSPPRWQVNTEAFF

clone_size: .
j_call: TRBJ1-1
d_call: .
v_call: TRBV9
cdr3_nt: TGTGCCAGCAGCGCCCTCGGGAGTGAAGCTTTCTTT
cdr3_aa: CASSALGSEAFF